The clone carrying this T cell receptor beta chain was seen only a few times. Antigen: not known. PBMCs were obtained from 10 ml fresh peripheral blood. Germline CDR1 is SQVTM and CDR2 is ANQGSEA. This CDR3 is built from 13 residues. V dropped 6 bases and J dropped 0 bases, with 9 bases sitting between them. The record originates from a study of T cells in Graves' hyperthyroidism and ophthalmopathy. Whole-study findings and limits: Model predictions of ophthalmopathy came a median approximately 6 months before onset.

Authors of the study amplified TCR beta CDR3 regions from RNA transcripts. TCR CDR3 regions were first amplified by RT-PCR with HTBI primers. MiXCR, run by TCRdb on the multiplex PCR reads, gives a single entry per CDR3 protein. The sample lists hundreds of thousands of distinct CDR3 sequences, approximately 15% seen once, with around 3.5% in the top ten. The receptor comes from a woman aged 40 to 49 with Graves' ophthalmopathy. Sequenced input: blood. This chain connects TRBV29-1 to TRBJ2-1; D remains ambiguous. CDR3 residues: CSVGDSSYNEQFF. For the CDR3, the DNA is TGCAGCGTCGGAGATAGCTCCTACAATGAGCAGTTCTTC.